These 16 T cell receptor beta chains were sequenced from one sample in a study of OX40 agonist ivuxolimab in advanced cancers. The repertoire was sequenced with immunoSEQ multiplex PCR; TCRdb's copy has only in-frame clones and lacks some. This table has approximately 80,000 clones, more than 90% appearing once. This specimen consisted of CD4+ or CD8+ T cells sorted from blood, obtained in a trial of the OX40 agonist ivuxolimab. These receptors were collected from an adult with an advanced solid tumor such as melanoma, head and neck, liver or kidney cancer.

Only one count was recorded for this clone. J is TRBJ2-1 and V is TRBV5-8; the D gene is possibly TRBD2 (5 bases). CDR1 and CDR2 (germline): SGHTS, YDEGEE. The germline V and J ends were trimmed by 0 bases and 9 bases, with 13 bases remaining between them. The length of the CDR3 is 14 residues. CDR3 residues: CASSLGLAVGEQFF. The CDR3 bases are TGTGCCAGCAGCTTGGGGCTAGCTGTGGGTGAGCAGTTCTTC.

This chain joins TRBV7-3 and TRBJ2-3; D unresolved. CDR1 and CDR2 from the germline V gene are SGHTA and FQGTGA. V gave up 2 bases and J gave up 1 base, with 16 bases separating them. CDR3 length: 17 amino acids. As DNA, the CDR3 is TGTGCCAGCAGCTTAGCTCCAACCACCACCGGCACAGATACGCAGTATTTT. Its protein is CASSLAPTTTGTDTQYF.

The chain joins TRBV10-3 to TRBJ2-7, with TRBD1 matching over 12 bases. Trimming cost V 6 bases and J 4 bases; bases outside gene matches: 4. This CDR3 is 14 amino acids long. Germline loops: CDR1 ENHRY, CDR2 SYGVKD. CDR3 region: CAIRRGQGAYEQYF. The CDR3 DNA reads as TGTGCCATCAGGCGGGGACAGGGGGCTTACGAGCAGTACTTC.

The chain couples TRBV5-4 to TRBJ1-4; no clear D. This CDR3 has 15 amino acids. Germline CDR1 is SGHNT and CDR2 is YYREEE (reference sequence). V gave up 4 bases and J gave up 3 bases, with 13 bases separating them. CDR3 DNA sequence: TGTGCCAGCAGCCCTACGGCTGCCGCTAATGAAAAACTGTTTTTT. It translates to CASSPTAAANEKLFF.

J is TRBJ2-1 and V is TRBV11-3, with unresolved D. CDR1 is SGHNT, CDR2 YENEEA, per germline. The V end lost 1 base, the J end lost 2 bases, and 3 bases lay between the germline ends. CDR3 length: 13 amino acids. CDR3 sequence reads: CASSLAAYNEQFF. The CDR3, as DNA: TGTGCCAGCAGCTTAGCGGCCTACAATGAGCAGTTCTTC.

In regard to this clone: Other DNA sequences in this sample translate to the same CDR3. The chain employs TRBV25-1 and TRBJ2-7; possible D gene TRBD2, 5 bases. The germline V gene has CDR1 MGHDK and CDR2 SYGVNS. The CDR3 runs 14 residues. V lost 3 bases and J 1 base, leaving 10 bases between the germline ends. Here the CDR3 DNA reads TGTGCCAGCAGTGAGGCTAGCCTGTCCTACGAGCAGTACTTC. This codes for CASSEASLSYEQYF.

The chain carries TRBV27 and TRBJ2-7, with D possibly TRBD1 on 6 matching bases. The CDR3 totals 13 residues. V dropped 8 bases and J dropped 2 bases, with 13 bases sitting between them. In germline, CDR1 is MNHEY, CDR2 SMNVEV (reference sequence). The DNA of the CDR3 is TGTGCCAGCTCTAGGACAGAGACCTACGAGCAGTACTTC. This gives the protein CASSRTETYEQYF.

The chain is built from TRBV11-2 and TRBJ1-2, with D unclear. Deletions cut 5 bases from V and 8 bases from J, with 15 bases between. CDR1 and CDR2 (germline): SGHAT, FQNNGV. CDR3 length: 13 residues. The CDR3 DNA reads TGTGCCAGCAGCCCTAGTTCCAGTGCGGGCTACACCTTC. It translates to CASSPSSSAGYTF.

This clone was counted a few times. The chain couples TRBV5-1 to TRBJ1-1, with D possibly TRBD1 on 6 matching bases. The CDR3 has 15 amino acids. V lost 0 bases and J 0 bases, leaving 9 bases between the germline ends. Per the germline V gene, CDR1 is SGHRS and CDR2 is YFSETQ. CDR3 sequence: CASSLDPGVNTEAFF. The CDR3 coding sequence is TGCGCCAGCAGCTTGGATCCAGGGGTGAACACTGAAGCTTTCTTT.

V gene TRBV5-1 combines with J gene TRBJ2-2, with TRBD1 matching 10 bases. From germline, CDR1 is SGHRS and CDR2 YFSETQ. Unmatched junction bases numbered 9, after V lost 4 bases and J lost 6 bases. The CDR3 totals 16 residues. CDR3 in amino acids: CASSPSGTGDPGELFF. As DNA, the CDR3 is TGCGCCAGCAGCCCCTCCGGGACAGGGGACCCCGGGGAGCTGTTTTTT.

This chain links TRBV2 with TRBJ1-1; D gene unclear. The germline V gene has CDR1 SNHLY and CDR2 FYNNEI. This CDR3 has 16 amino acids. The V gene lost 0 bases and the J gene lost 4 bases, with 15 bases spanning the gap. The CDR3 sequence: CASSEAHGSGGTEAFF. CDR3 in DNA: TGTGCCAGCAGTGAAGCCCACGGATCGGGTGGCACTGAAGCTTTCTTT.

V is TRBV19 and J is TRBJ1-5; 9 positions agree with TRBD1. With V trimmed by 6 bases and J by 8 bases, 8 bases remained unmatched. Germline CDR1 LNHDA, CDR2 SQIVND (reference sequence). The CDR3 has 14 residues. The CDR3 DNA reads TGTGCCAGTAGCCCCGGGACAGGGTTAAAGCCCCAGCATTTT. Translation gives CASSPGTGLKPQHF.

This clone occurred a few times. The V and J genes are TRBV30 and TRBJ1-1; D remains ambiguous. CDR3 length: 13 amino acids. Germline CDR1 GTSNPN, CDR2 SVGIG (reference sequence). The V end was cut by 0 bases, the J end by 2 bases, with 7 bases between. CDR3 DNA: TGTGCCTGGAGTGTACTCACCAACACTGAAGCTTTCTTT. It translates to CAWSVLTNTEAFF.

The chain links TRBV28 to TRBJ2-7, with D possibly TRBD1 on 6 matching bases. The CDR3 length is 11 residues. Deletions cut 7 bases from V and 3 bases from J, with 7 bases between. Per the germline V gene, CDR1 is MDHEN and CDR2 is SYDVKM. The CDR3 loop reads CASKGGYEQYF. The CDR3 DNA sequence: TGTGCCAGCAAAGGGGGCTACGAGCAGTACTTC. The complete variable domain, with remaining parts taken from reference TRBV28 and TRBJ2-7, reads DVKVTQSSRYLVKRTGEKVFLECVQDMDHENMFWYRQDPGLGLRLIYFSYDVKMKEKGDIPEGYSVSREKKERFSLILESASTNQTSMYLCASKGGYEQYFGPGTRLTVT.

This chain uses TRBV30 with TRBJ2-5, with a tentative D call TRBD2 (6 bases). The germline V gene encodes CDR1 GTSNPN and CDR2 SVGIG (reference sequence). Trimming shortened V by 0 bases and J by 5 bases, and 16 bases separated the two germline ends. The CDR3 length is 15 residues. This CDR3 reads CAWSVRRLSGETQYF. Here the CDR3 DNA reads TGTGCCTGGAGTGTACGCAGGTTAAGCGGGGAGACCCAGTACTTC.

The chain recombines TRBV4-1 with TRBJ2-3, with 8 bases identical to TRBD2. The CDR3 runs 17 residues. Germline V gene lookup returns CDR1 MGHRA and CDR2 YSYEKL. J gave up 5 bases and V 0 bases, and 10 bases lay outside the gene matches. CDR3 bases: TGCGCCAGCAGCCAAGATCCAGCGGGAGCCTTATTAGATACGCAGTATTTT. Translated, it gives CASSQDPAGALLDTQYF.